Below, 3 T cell receptor beta chains from the same sample are listed, as sequenced in a study of T cell responses to AZD1222 COVID-19 vaccine. The table came from immunoSEQ multiplex PCR; TCRdb's copy has only in-frame clones and leaves some out. The sample yields some 200,000 clones, about 92% seen once. This material consisted of peripheral blood, taken on day 0 of AZD1222 vaccination. The receptors stem from an adult in good health.

CDR3 sequence: CASSYSNYGYTF. The DNA for the CDR3 is TGTGCCAGCAGTTACTCGAACTATGGCTACACCTTC. The genes are TRBV6-2 or TRBV6-3 and TRBJ1-2; D ambiguous. CDR1 is MNHEY, CDR2 SVGEGT, per germline. This CDR3 contains 12 residues. V was trimmed by 0 bases and J by 2 bases, leaving 1 base between them.

The rearrangement joins TRBV19 to TRBJ2-1, with D perhaps TRBD1 (6 bases). The CDR3 totals 16 residues. From germline, CDR1 is LNHDA and CDR2 SQIVND (reference sequence). V was cut by 5 bases and J by 1 base, with 15 bases left in between. The CDR3 region is CASSHIGTRSYNEQFF. The CDR3 DNA reads TGTGCCAGTAGTCACATCGGGACACGGTCCTACAATGAGCAGTTCTTC.

The rearrangement joins TRBV5-8 to TRBJ1-4; 7 bases match TRBD1. The CDR3 is 14 residues long. Looked up from germline, CDR1 is SGHTS and CDR2 is YDEGEE. With V trimmed by 4 bases and J by 2 bases, 2 bases remained unmatched. CDR3 region: CASSKGQTNEKLFF. CDR3 sequence (DNA): TGTGCCAGCAGCAAGGGACAGACTAATGAAAAACTGTTTTTT.